Below, 30 T cell receptor beta chains from the same sample are listed, as sequenced in a study of blood T cell repertoires in COVID-19. Method: immunoSEQ multiplex PCR; TCRdb's copy keeps in-frame clones and lacks some. The data show about 200,000 clones, around 80% seen once. Sequences were obtained from peripheral blood. These receptors were collected from a human donor in a cohort sampled during active COVID-19.

The chain couples TRBV7-9 to TRBJ2-3; 7 nucleotides agree with TRBD1. CDR3 size: 15 residues. Germline V gives CDR1 SEHNR, CDR2 FQNEAQ (reference sequence). J gave up 4 bases and V 3 bases, and 7 bases lay outside the gene matches. The CDR3 sequence: CASSFGTVLADTQYF. The CDR3, as DNA: TGTGCCAGCAGCTTCGGGACAGTTCTTGCAGATACGCAGTATTTT.

The chain's CDR3 is CASSRQGAGYTEAFF. The DNA for the CDR3 is TGTGCCAGCAGTAGACAGGGGGCGGGGTACACTGAAGCTTTCTTT. The genes are TRBV6-6 and TRBJ1-1; 10 positions agree with TRBD1. The CDR3 is 15 residues long. The J segment lost 3 bases and the V segment lost 5 bases, leaving 6 bases of the junction unmatched. Germline CDR1 is MNHNY and CDR2 is SVGAGI (reference sequence).

There are a few counts of this clone. This chain joins TRBV7-2 and TRBJ2-3; D not certain. V dropped 1 base and J dropped 4 bases, with 9 bases sitting between them. The CDR3 covers 14 residues. Germline V CDR1 and CDR2: SGHTA, FQGNSA. The CDR3 sequence: CASSLVGYSDTQYF. CDR3 DNA: TGTGCCAGCAGCTTAGTCGGGTATTCAGATACGCAGTATTTT.

The V call is TRBV18, the J call TRBJ2-2; D possibly corresponds to TRBD1 (6 bases). The V and J ends lost 6 bases and 1 base respectively, with 15 bases between them. Germline-derived CDR1 and CDR2 are KGHSH and LQKENI. The CDR3 length is 16 residues. This chain's CDR3 is CASSITGTQNTGELFF. The CDR3 coding sequence is TGTGCCAGCTCCATTACCGGGACACAGAACACCGGGGAGCTGTTTTTT.

The chain links TRBV28 to TRBJ2-3; 10 nucleotides agree with TRBD1. Germline V lookup: CDR1 MDHEN, CDR2 SYDVKM. The CDR3 contains 15 residues. Trimming cost V 6 bases and J 3 bases; bases outside gene matches: 6. The CDR3 sequence is CASRRTGGLTDTQYF. The CDR3, as DNA: TGTGCCAGCAGGCGGACAGGGGGATTGACAGATACGCAGTATTTT.

J is TRBJ1-2 and V is TRBV2, with 7 bases lining up with TRBD1. Germline V gene sequence: CDR1 SNHLY, CDR2 FYNNEI. There are 14 residues in the CDR3. V was pared by 5 bases and J by 5 bases, with 8 bases of the junction left unmatched. CDR3 sequence reads: CASSYRGGKYGYTF. The DNA for the CDR3 is TGTGCCAGCAGTTACAGGGGAGGAAAGTATGGCTACACCTTC.

The gene calls are TRBV7-2 and TRBJ2-2; D might be TRBD2 (5 bases). The CDR3 is 13 residues long. Germline CDR1 reads SGHTA; CDR2 reads FQGNSA. V lost 2 bases and J lost 7, with 8 bases in between. CDR3 DNA: TGTGCCAGCAGCTTATCGGGGAGCGGGGAGCTGTTTTTT. It encodes CASSLSGSGELFF.

The V call is TRBV6-4, the J call TRBJ1-3; no definite D call. Germline V CDR1 and CDR2: MRHNA, SNTAGT. The CDR3 is made up of 17 amino acids. Trimming removed 2 bases from V and 4 bases from J, with 18 bases in between. CDR3 sequence (DNA): TGTGCCAGCAGTGACCTCCGACAAGGTGGTTCCGGAAACACCATATATTTT. Residues: CASSDLRQGGSGNTIYF.

The CDR3 region is CASSESRGPYGYTF. CDR3 DNA sequence: TGTGCCAGCAGTGAATCCAGGGGCCCCTATGGCTACACCTTC. This chain uses TRBV25-1 with TRBJ1-2; D possibly corresponds to TRBD1 (6 bases). From germline, CDR1 is MGHDK and CDR2 SYGVNS. Trimming cost V 1 base and J 4 bases, with 10 bases left between them. The CDR3 has 14 amino acids.

The rearrangement uses TRBV3-1 (or the pseudogene TRBV3-2) and TRBJ1-1; no clear D. Germline V CDR1 and CDR2: LGHDT, YNNKEL (reference sequence). The germline V and J ends were trimmed by 1 base and 11 bases, with 14 bases remaining between them. This CDR3 contains 13 residues. CDR3 DNA: TGTGCCAGCAGCCAAGGTGTGGGCAAGTGGGCTTTCTTT. This translates into CASSQGVGKWAFF.

The V call is TRBV5-1, the J call TRBJ2-3; D gene unclear. Germline V gene lookup returns CDR1 SGHRS and CDR2 YFSETQ. CDR3 length: 14 amino acids. With 2 bases removed from V and 0 bases from J, the gap between germline ends came to 7 bases. CDR3 in DNA: TGCGCCAGCAGCTTTTTCGGTAGCACAGATACGCAGTATTTT. Protein product: CASSFFGSTDTQYF.

The V and J genes are TRBV6-4 and TRBJ2-5, with 7 bases matching TRBD1. The V gene end was trimmed by 6 bases and the J gene end by 5 bases; junction bases not matched to a gene: 9. The CDR3 extends over 14 amino acids. Germline V gene data show CDR1 as MRHNA and CDR2 as SNTAGT. The CDR3 loop is CASSVDRVGETQYF. CDR3 DNA: TGTGCCAGCAGCGTAGACAGGGTAGGGGAGACCCAGTACTTC.

V is TRBV7-2 and J is TRBJ2-3; D is perhaps TRBD1 (6 bases). The CDR3 spans 15 residues. Germline V gene sequence: CDR1 SGHTA, CDR2 FQGNSA. V was shortened by 3 bases and J by 2 bases, with 12 bases between the two germline ends. As DNA, the CDR3 is TGTGCCAGCAGCTTCCGGGACACGGACACAGATACGCAGTATTTT. This encodes CASSFRDTDTDTQYF. The variable domain in full, with the rest retrieved from reference TRBV7-2 and TRBJ2-3, is GAGVSQSPSNKVTEKGKDVELRCDPISGHTALYWYRQSLGQGLEFLIYFQGNSAPDKSGLPSDRFSAERTGGSVSTLTIQRTQQEDSAVYLCASSFRDTDTDTQYFGPGTRLTVL.

J is TRBJ2-1 and V is TRBV27, with TRBD2 identical over 14 bases. Looked up from germline, CDR1 is MNHEY and CDR2 is SMNVEV (reference sequence). V dropped 3 bases and J dropped 7; count of bases not matched to a gene: 20. This CDR3 has 21 residues. The DNA of the CDR3 is TGTGCCAGCAGTTTTGGGAGGACTAGCGGGAGGACCTACCCATACAATAATGAGCAGTTCTTC. It is translated as CASSFGRTSGRTYPYNNEQFF.

The rearrangement joins TRBV5-1 to TRBJ2-3; 7 nucleotides line up with TRBD2. The CDR3 covers 18 residues. Germline V CDR1 and CDR2: SGHRS, YFSETQ. Unmatched junction bases numbered 11, after V lost 1 base and J lost 0 bases. As DNA, the CDR3 is TGCGCCAGCAGCTTGACCCTCCCAACGGGGGGTAGCACAGATACGCAGTATTTT. This gives the protein CASSLTLPTGGSTDTQYF.

This clone has just one count. The chain recombines TRBV25-1 with TRBJ1-2; TRBD1 matches at 10 bases. CDR3 length: 15 residues. Germline loops: CDR1 MGHDK, CDR2 SYGVNS. The V gene end was trimmed by 7 bases and the J gene end by 7 bases; junction bases not matched to a gene: 12. This chain's CDR3 is CASTPPGQGLGGYTF. DNA for the CDR3: TGTGCCAGCACCCCACCGGGACAGGGGTTGGGTGGCTACACCTTC.

This rearrangement joins TRBV5-1 to TRBJ2-7; D might be TRBD2 (5 bases). Trimming took off 0 bases at V and 8 bases at J, with 15 bases between the two ends. CDR3 length: 14 amino acids. Germline CDR1 and CDR2: SGHRS and YFSETQ. In DNA form, the CDR3 reads TGCGCCAGCAGCTTGGGTCAGGAGGTTGGAAAGCAGTACTTC. Protein sequence: CASSLGQEVGKQYF.

The CDR3 nucleotides read TGTGCCAGCGCGTGGGGGCTGAACACCGGGGAGCTGTTTTTT. Translation gives CASAWGLNTGELFF. The genes are TRBV2 and TRBJ2-2, with D possibly TRBD1 on 6 matching bases. Germline CDR1 SNHLY, CDR2 FYNNEI. This CDR3 spans 14 amino acids. Trimming stripped 8 bases from V and 1 base from J, with 11 bases between. Full variable domain (rest looked up from reference TRBV2 and TRBJ2-2): EPEVTQTPSHQVTQMGQEVILRCVPISNHLYFYWYRQILGQKVEFLVSFYNNEISEKSEIFDDQFSVERPDGSNFTLKIRSTKLEDSAMYFCASAWGLNTGELFFGEGSRLTVL.

The rearrangement links TRBV13 to TRBJ1-2; D is perhaps TRBD1 (6 bases). Trimming left V 6 bases short and J 6 bases short, with 20 bases between. Looked up from germline, CDR1 is PRHDT and CDR2 is FYEKMQ (reference sequence). The CDR3 has 15 amino acids. The CDR3 bases are TGTGCCAGCAGTCCGAGGGACAAGGAGGAACATGGCTACACCTTC. It yields the protein CASSPRDKEEHGYTF.

The genes are TRBV6-5 and TRBJ1-5; 7 bases match TRBD1. The CDR3 is 14 residues long. The germline V gene has CDR1 MNHEY and CDR2 SVGAGI. V gave up 6 bases and J gave up 7 bases; unmatched junction bases: 9. CDR3 DNA: TGTGCCAGCAGGCCTGACAGGGTCGAACAGCCCCAGCATTTT. Its protein is CASRPDRVEQPQHF.

V is TRBV6-2 or TRBV6-3 and J is TRBJ2-7; no clear D gene. The CDR3 extends over 14 amino acids. The V end lost 5 bases, the J end lost 6 bases, and 17 bases lay between the germline ends. Germline CDR1 MNHEY, CDR2 SVGEGT. The CDR3 here is CASSPPAGSGEQYV. The CDR3 DNA reads as TGTGCCAGCAGTCCGCCCGCAGGATCCGGCGAGCAGTACGTC.

The J gene is TRBJ1-5, the V gene TRBV5-1; TRBD1 agrees at 8 bases. This CDR3 has 15 residues. Germline-derived CDR1 and CDR2 are SGHRS and YFSETQ. The V segment lost 0 bases and the J segment 7 bases; nucleotides outside the gene matches: 6. CDR3 sequence (DNA): TGCGCCAGCAGCTTGGCTCCAGGGGGCGAACAGCCCCAGCATTTT. This translates into CASSLAPGGEQPQHF.

V is TRBV5-4 and J is TRBJ1-6; D is uncertain. V lost 0 bases and J 9 bases, leaving 7 bases between the germline ends. Per germline, CDR1 SGHNT and CDR2 YYREEE (reference sequence). The CDR3 has 13 residues. CDR3 in amino acids: CASSLDYGSPLHF. The CDR3, as DNA: TGTGCCAGCAGCTTGGATTACGGTTCACCCCTCCACTTT.

The chain has TRBV11-2 and TRBJ2-7; 8 nucleotides match TRBD2. J was trimmed by 2 bases and V by 5 bases; bases with no gene match: 14. The CDR3 runs 17 residues. Germline V gene lookup returns CDR1 SGHAT and CDR2 FQNNGV. CDR3 nucleotide sequence: TGTGCCAGCAGCCGGGTCACGGGGGGGACTCGCCCCTACGAGCAGTACTTC. The encoded protein is CASSRVTGGTRPYEQYF.

This clone was found many times. The chain employs TRBV28 and TRBJ2-1; TRBD2 agrees at 10 bases. CDR3 length: 16 residues. Germline CDR1 MDHEN, CDR2 SYDVKM. Losses at the gene ends were 6 bases for V and 6 bases for J; bases not matched to a gene: 11. In DNA, the CDR3 is TGTGCCAGCAGCAAATGGGCTAGCGGGAGACTCAATGAGCAGTTCTTC. Its translation: CASSKWASGRLNEQFF.

The chain is built from TRBV2 and TRBJ1-1, with 7 nucleotides matching TRBD1. J gave up 1 base and V 7 bases, and 6 bases lay outside the gene matches. Per germline, CDR1 SNHLY and CDR2 FYNNEI. The CDR3 consists of 14 residues. This CDR3 reads CASKDYRGNTEAFF. CDR3 in DNA: TGTGCCAGCAAAGACTACAGGGGGAACACTGAAGCTTTCTTT.

This chain uses TRBV5-1 with TRBJ1-3; D is perhaps TRBD1 (5 bases). Trimming took off 3 bases at V and 3 bases at J, with 16 bases between the two ends. The germline CDR1 and CDR2 sequences are SGHRS and YFSETQ. This CDR3 has 16 amino acids. The CDR3 is CASSWGPGDSGNTIYF. The CDR3 DNA reads TGCGCCAGCAGCTGGGGACCGGGGGATAGTGGAAACACCATATATTTT.

This chain connects TRBV28 to TRBJ1-1; 8 nucleotides line up with TRBD1. The CDR3 has 15 amino acids. V lost 5 bases to trimming and J lost 5 bases; unmatched junction nucleotides: 10. The germline V gene encodes CDR1 MDHEN and CDR2 SYDVKM. The CDR3 coding sequence is TGTGCCAGCAGTCGATCAGGGGGCTTGGGGACTGAAGCTTTCTTT. Translating gives CASSRSGGLGTEAFF.

The gene calls are TRBV25-1 and TRBJ1-5; 9 bases are shared with TRBD1. CDR3 length: 15 residues. The J segment lost 3 bases and the V segment lost 4 bases, leaving 4 bases of the junction unmatched. Germline loops: CDR1 MGHDK, CDR2 SYGVNS. The CDR3 DNA reads as TGTGCCAGCAGTGGGGACAGGGTTTACAATCAGCCCCAGCATTTT. Its translation is CASSGDRVYNQPQHF.

This chain links TRBV7-2 with TRBJ2-2; 7 bases align to TRBD2. V was clipped by 4 bases and J by 7 bases; unmatched bases: 9. Germline V gene sequence: CDR1 SGHTA, CDR2 FQGNSA. CDR3 size: 15 residues. CDR3 amino acids: CASSWGGTGSGELFF. As DNA, the CDR3 is TGTGCCAGCAGCTGGGGGGGTACGGGGAGCGGGGAGCTGTTTTTT.